This T cell receptor beta chain was documented in a study of vaccination effects on CD4 cells after COVID-19. Study overall: In the ViraFEST assay, antigen-specific CD4+ clonotypes were identified by expansion after peptide-pool stimulation. Study-wide results and caveats: Convalescent patients were scarce in the study, and it lacked early post-infection timepoints.

About this clone: The target antigen is unknown.

TCRdb's table, derived via immunoSEQ multiplex PCR, lists solely in-frame clones and lacks some. The sample has fewer than 60,000 clones; just under 80% are singletons. Following a roughly ten-day culture, CD4+ T cells were purified. Two-dose BNT162b2 or mRNA-1273 vaccination was given to participants. Half-medium exchanges with IL-2 medium took place on days 3 and 7. The CDR3 totals 14 residues. V was clipped by 0 bases and J by 0 bases, with 3 bases between them. Germline assignment: CDR1 SGHVS and CDR2 FNYEAQ. V usage is TRBV7-6 and J usage is TRBJ1-3; D is unresolved. The sequencing here drew on CD4+ T cells from PBMCs cultured without peptide, taken after COVID-19 vaccination. This TCR was sampled from a human donor who received a COVID-19 vaccine. CDR3 in DNA: TGTGCCAGCAGCTTAGCGGGCTCTGGAAACACCATATATTTT. This sequence encodes CASSLAGSGNTIYF. Based on the CDR3 plus reference TRBV7-6 and TRBJ1-3, the full variable domain is GAGVSQSPRYKVTKRGQDVALRCDPISGHVSLYWYRQALGQGPEFLTYFNYEAQQDKSGLPNDRFSAERPEGSISTLTIQRTEQRDSAMYRCASSLAGSGNTIYFGEGSWLTVV.